Listed below are T cell receptor beta chains from one sample, sequenced in a study of T cell clones after liver transplantation. Only in-frame clones appear in the TCRdb table, and some are missing; sequencing was by immunoSEQ multiplex PCR. The sample lists some 80,000 clones, around four fifths occurring once. This material consisted of CD4+ T cells from blood, taken about 50 months after liver transplant. The receptors stem from a human patient who received a liver transplant. The T cells may come from the graft donor. Both conserved end residues are part of each CDR3. The D gene is left open where the match is weak. Size tells how often a clone was seen (once, few, many) or the class of an expanded clone, and some rows leave it out.

v_call	d_call	clone_size	j_call	cdr3_nt	cdr3_aa
TRBV7-2	TRBD2	-	TRBJ2-3	TGTGCCAGCAGCACAGCGGGAGGGGCCCGTACGCAGTATTTT	CASSTAGGARTQYF
TRBV4-2	TRBD1	once	TRBJ2-6	TGTGCCAGCAGCCAAGATCGATGGGACAGGTCCTTGAGGGCCAACGTCCTGACTTTC	CASSQDRWDRSLRANVLTF
TRBV14	-	-	TRBJ2-7	TGTGCCAGCAGCAGATCTGAGGCGGGGGCTAAGTACTTC	CASSRSEAGAKYF
TRBV7-2	-	-	TRBJ1-1	TGTGCCAGCAGCTTACAATGGGGGAACACTGAAGCTTTCTTT	CASSLQWGNTEAFF
TRBV5-1	TRBD1	-	TRBJ1-1	TGCGCCAGCAGACGGGACAGGGGGCGGTCGGACACTGAAGCTTTCTTT	CASRRDRGRSDTEAFF
TRBV15	TRBD2	-	TRBJ2-1	TGTGCCACCAGCAGAGACAGGGAGGGTCATGAGCAGTTCTTC	CATSRDREGHEQFF
TRBV29-1	-	-	TRBJ1-1	TGCAGCGTTGGGGAAGGCTCGGGGAACACTGAAGCTTTCTTT	CSVGEGSGNTEAFF
TRBV19	-	-	TRBJ1-3	TGTGCCAGTAGTATAACGATCGTAACCTCTGGAAACACCATATATTTT	CASSITIVTSGNTIYF
TRBV25-1	-	once	TRBJ1-1	TGTGCCAGCAGTGAAAGGGCGGGTGACACTGAAGCTTTCTTT	CASSERAGDTEAFF
TRBV27	TRBD1	-	TRBJ1-2	TGTGCCAGCAGACTGACAGGGGGCCGGGGCTACACCTTC	CASRLTGGRGYTF
TRBV7-3	-	-	TRBJ2-3	TGTGCCAGCAGCTTAGGGGGGGCGCGAACAGATACGCAGTATTTT	CASSLGGARTDTQYF
TRBV25-1	-	-	TRBJ2-7	TGTGCCAGCAATGGCAGAACCGCCCCCTACGAGCAGTACTTC	CASNGRTAPYEQYF
TRBV9	TRBD2	-	TRBJ2-1	TGTGCCAGCAGCGTACTACTTAGCGGGGGCAATGAGCAGTTCTTC	CASSVLLSGGNEQFF
TRBV7-7	-	-	TRBJ2-2	TGTGCCAGCAGCTTAGCTTCCTCCGCGAACACCGGGGAGCTGTTTTTT	CASSLASSANTGELFF
TRBV6-5	-	once	TRBJ1-6	TGTGCCAGCAGTTACGTGGCAGGCAATGGGCCCCTCCACTTT	CASSYVAGNGPLHF
TRBV4-1	-	-	TRBJ2-1	TGCGCCAGCAGCCGCCCCGGGACCACTCACAATGAGCAGTTCTTC	CASSRPGTTHNEQFF
TRBV6-4	TRBD1	-	TRBJ2-7	TGTGCCAGCAGGGGGGACAGTGAGACCTACGAGCAGTACTTC	CASRGDSETYEQYF
TRBV7-9	-	-	TRBJ1-2	TGTGCCAGCAGCCCCCGGGTTAACTATGGCTACACCTTC	CASSPRVNYGYTF
TRBV28	TRBD1	-	TRBJ2-6	TGTGCCAGCAGTGAACAGGGGGCTGGGGCCAACGTCCTGACTTTC	CASSEQGAGANVLTF
TRBV19	TRBD1	once	TRBJ1-1	TGTGCCAGTAGTGACCGTGACAGGGCAGATTTGAACACTGAAGCTTTCTTT	CASSDRDRADLNTEAFF
TRBV5-1	-	-	TRBJ2-3	TGCGCCAGCAGCTTGGGCCGGGACTGGTACACAGATACGCAGTATTTT	CASSLGRDWYTDTQYF
TRBV9	-	few	TRBJ2-6	TGTGCCAGCAGCGTAGTAGGGTCTGGGGCCAACGTCCTGACTTTC	CASSVVGSGANVLTF
TRBV4-3	TRBD1	-	TRBJ2-2	TGCGCCAGCAGCCAAGGGATTAGGACAGGGCAAGTCGCCGGGGAGCTGTTTTTT	CASSQGIRTGQVAGELFF
TRBV7-2	-	-	TRBJ1-2	TGTGCCAGCACCTTGGAAGGCTTCTATGGCTACACCTTC	CASTLEGFYGYTF
TRBV27	TRBD1	-	TRBJ2-5	TGTGCCAGCAGCCCTCGAACAGGGGTTATCGGTGAGACCCAGTACTTC	CASSPRTGVIGETQYF
TRBV6-1	TRBD1	-	TRBJ1-5	TGTGCCAGCAGTGAACACCCTCGCGGGACAGCAAACCAGCCCCAGCATTTT	CASSEHPRGTANQPQHF
TRBV9	-	-	TRBJ1-5	TGTGCCAGCAGCGTAGCTACCGGGAGGGGACAGCCCCAGCATTTT	CASSVATGRGQPQHF
TRBV29-1	-	few	TRBJ1-1	TGCAGCGTTGGGAGGGACGCGGACACTGAAGCTTTCTTT	CSVGRDADTEAFF
TRBV27	TRBD1	once	TRBJ1-5	TGTGCCAGCAGTTACCGGGAGACAGGGCTTGCGATAAATCAGCCCCAGCATTTT	CASSYRETGLAINQPQHF
TRBV7-3	TRBD2	-	TRBJ2-3	TGTGCCAGCAGCCGGGGGCTAGCGGGTACTAGCACAGATACGCAGTATTTT	CASSRGLAGTSTDTQYF
TRBV18	-	few	TRBJ2-2	TGTGCCAGCTCACCACCGGGCAGGTCCCCCGGGGAGCTGTTTTTT	CASSPPGRSPGELFF
TRBV11-2	TRBD1	once	TRBJ1-1	TGTGCCAGCACCGGGACAGGGCGTTCGGCTGAAGCTTTCTTT	CASTGTGRSAEAFF
TRBV4-2	-	few	TRBJ1-4	TGTGCCAGCAGCCGTTCACTCGATAATGAAAAACTGTTTTTT	CASSRSLDNEKLFF
TRBV19	TRBD2	-	TRBJ2-1	TGTGCCAGTAGTATAGGGGGCCGGGACTACAAAGGGTCCTACAATGAGCAGTTCTTC	CASSIGGRDYKGSYNEQFF
TRBV7-9	-	-	TRBJ2-7	TGTGCCAGCAGCTTTTTCCGGACCGAGCAGTACTTC	CASSFFRTEQYF
TRBV25-1	TRBD2	-	TRBJ2-5	TGTGCCAGCAGTGAATACGGGGGGGAGACCCAGTACTTC	CASSEYGGETQYF
TRBV2	-	-	TRBJ1-5	TGTGCCGGCAGGTTGGGGGGAAATCAGCCCCAGCATTTT	CAGRLGGNQPQHF
TRBV30	-	-	TRBJ2-7	TGTGCCTGGGGGAAGAGACGTGCAGTAGGGGGGACCGAGCAGTACTTC	CAWGKRRAVGGTEQYF
TRBV30	-	-	TRBJ1-3	TGTGCCTGGAGCGCCCCAGGGTTCTCTGGAAACACCATATATTTT	CAWSAPGFSGNTIYF
TRBV28	-	-	TRBJ2-6	TGTGCCAGCAGTTTAGATAGGTGGGAGGCCGGGGCCAACGTCCTGACTTTC	CASSLDRWEAGANVLTF
TRBV7-2	-	-	TRBJ2-3	TGTGCCAGCAGCTTTCTTTCCGGTGGGCGCACAGATACGCAGTATTTT	CASSFLSGGRTDTQYF
TRBV5-6	-	few	TRBJ2-3	TGTGCCAGCAGCCTCCGAGGTAGTACGCAGTATTTT	CASSLRGSTQYF
TRBV30	-	-	TRBJ2-1	TGTGCCTGGAGTGACGGCCTTTCCAGCTACAATGAGCAGTTCTTC	CAWSDGLSSYNEQFF
TRBV11-3	TRBD2	-	TRBJ2-1	TGTGCCAGCAGCCGGACTAGATTTGGCAATGAGCAGTTCTTC	CASSRTRFGNEQFF
TRBV28	TRBD1	-	TRBJ2-1	TGTGCCAGCAGCCCTGCAGGGGGCCTCGACAATGAGCAGTTCTTC	CASSPAGGLDNEQFF
TRBV7-2	-	few	TRBJ2-7	TGTGCCAGCAGCTTAGATACAGGGAACGAGCAGTACTTC	CASSLDTGNEQYF